The clone carrying this T cell receptor (beta chain) has just a few counts. Its antigen is not known. The data stem from a study of T cells in localized non-small cell lung cancer. Findings of the study overall: Sequencing was restricted to one tumor region; therefore, heterogeneity remains possible. A median of around 60 of the top 100 tumor clones appeared in adjacent lung, which was paired and uninvolved. Uninvolved adjacent lung had higher T cell clonality than tumor and all other tissues. With higher T cell density in blood came longer overall survival.

This table comes from immunoSEQ multiplex PCR, and its TCRdb copy is limited to in-frame clones, with some not included. The sample includes about 3,000 clones, around 26% of them seen just once. CDR3 size: 14 residues. Trimming at V came to 1 base and at J to 4 bases, leaving 0 bases not matched to a gene. Germline V gene data show CDR1 as MNHNS and CDR2 as SASEGT. The sequence came from a man aged 35 to 69 with stage I lung adenocarcinoma. The V and J genes are TRBV6-1 and TRBJ1-2; 10 bases map to TRBD1. The sample consisted of lung tumor tissue, taken before any cancer treatment. CDR3 protein: CASSEGTGGYGYTF. The DNA of the CDR3 is TGTGCCAGCAGTGAAGGGACAGGGGGCTATGGCTACACCTTC.